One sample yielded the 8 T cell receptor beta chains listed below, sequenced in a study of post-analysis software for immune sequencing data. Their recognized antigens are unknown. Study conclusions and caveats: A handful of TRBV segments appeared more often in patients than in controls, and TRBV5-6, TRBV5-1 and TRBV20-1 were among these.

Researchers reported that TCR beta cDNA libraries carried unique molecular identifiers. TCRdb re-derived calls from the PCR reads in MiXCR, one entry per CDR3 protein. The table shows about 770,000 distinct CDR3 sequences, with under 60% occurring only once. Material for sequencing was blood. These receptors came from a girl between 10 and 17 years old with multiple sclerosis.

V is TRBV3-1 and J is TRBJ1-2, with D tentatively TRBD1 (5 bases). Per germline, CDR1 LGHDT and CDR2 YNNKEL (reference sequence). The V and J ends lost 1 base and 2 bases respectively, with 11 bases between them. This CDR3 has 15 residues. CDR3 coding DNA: TGTGCCAGCAGCCAAGGGGACTCCCGAAACTATGGCTACACCTTC. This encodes CASSQGDSRNYGYTF.

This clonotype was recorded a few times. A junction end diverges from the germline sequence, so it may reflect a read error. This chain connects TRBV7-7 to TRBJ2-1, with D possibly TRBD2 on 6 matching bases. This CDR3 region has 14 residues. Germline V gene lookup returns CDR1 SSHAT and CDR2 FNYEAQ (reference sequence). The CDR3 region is CASSPGRGYNEQFF. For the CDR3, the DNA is TGTGCTAGCAGCCCCGGGCGGGGTTACAATGAGCAGTTCTTC.

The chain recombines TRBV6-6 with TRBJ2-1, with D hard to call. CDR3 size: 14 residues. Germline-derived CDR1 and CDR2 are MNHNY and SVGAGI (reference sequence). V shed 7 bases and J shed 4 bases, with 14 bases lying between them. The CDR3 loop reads CASIHRLGYNEQFF. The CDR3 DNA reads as TGTGCCAGCATCCATCGTTTGGGTTACAATGAGCAGTTCTTC.

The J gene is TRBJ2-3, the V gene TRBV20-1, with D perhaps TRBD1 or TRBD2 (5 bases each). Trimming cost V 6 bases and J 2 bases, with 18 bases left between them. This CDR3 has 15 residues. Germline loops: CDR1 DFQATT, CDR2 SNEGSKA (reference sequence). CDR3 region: CSAPRGLKPTDTQYF. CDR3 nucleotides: TGCAGTGCCCCCCGGGGCTTAAAACCCACAGATACGCAGTATTTT.

CDR3 region: CASSLGLAEDEQFF. The CDR3 nucleotides read TGCGCCAGCAGCCTCGGACTAGCCGAGGATGAGCAGTTCTTC. The chain joins TRBV5-1 to TRBJ2-1, with 8 nucleotides matching TRBD2. The CDR3 consists of 14 residues. The V gene's germline CDR1 is SGHRS and CDR2 YFSETQ. J gave up 8 bases and V 4 bases, and 8 bases lay outside the gene matches.

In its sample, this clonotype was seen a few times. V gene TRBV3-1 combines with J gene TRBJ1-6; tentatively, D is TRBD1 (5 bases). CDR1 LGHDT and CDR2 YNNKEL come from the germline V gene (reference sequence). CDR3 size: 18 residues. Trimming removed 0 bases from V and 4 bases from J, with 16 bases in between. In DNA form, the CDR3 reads TGTGCCAGCAGCCAAGAAGTAGTAACAGGAGATTATAATTCACCCCTCCACTTT. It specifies CASSQEVVTGDYNSPLHF.

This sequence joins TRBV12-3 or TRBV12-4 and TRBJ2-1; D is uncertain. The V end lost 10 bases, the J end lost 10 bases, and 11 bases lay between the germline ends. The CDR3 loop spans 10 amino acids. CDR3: CAKDGREQFF. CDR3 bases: TGTGCCAAAGACGGAAGGGAGCAGTTCTTC.

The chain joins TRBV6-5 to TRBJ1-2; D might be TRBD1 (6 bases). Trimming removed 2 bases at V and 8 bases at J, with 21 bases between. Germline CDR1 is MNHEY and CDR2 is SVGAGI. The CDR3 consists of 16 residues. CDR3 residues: CASSYRGGRQAQGYTF. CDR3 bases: TGTGCCAGCAGTTACAGGGGGGGACGACAGGCCCAGGGCTACACCTTC.